The 11 T cell receptor beta chains below all came from one sample that was sequenced in a study of blood T cell repertoires in COVID-19. Method: immunoSEQ multiplex PCR; TCRdb's copy keeps in-frame clones and lacks some. The sample gives 150,000 to 200,000 clones, 90% of which show up once; about a sixth is in the top ten. Sequencing used peripheral blood. Receptor source: a man aged 55 to 70 with active or convalescent COVID-19.

This clone was counted once. The genes are TRBV6-5 and TRBJ1-5, with D maybe TRBD1 (5 bases). The CDR3 is 14 residues long. Germline V gene data show CDR1 as MNHEY and CDR2 as SVGAGI. Trimming cost V 9 bases and J 5 bases, with 17 bases left between them. The CDR3 loop reads CASLVQGVDQPQHF. The CDR3 bases are TGTGCCAGTCTGGTCCAGGGCGTGGATCAGCCCCAGCATTTT.

The chain combines TRBV19 with TRBJ1-3; tentative D call: TRBD1 (6 bases). The V end was cut by 5 bases, the J end by 4 bases, with 21 bases between. This CDR3 comprises 17 residues. Looked up from germline, CDR1 is LNHDA and CDR2 is SQIVND (reference sequence). The CDR3 is CASSEAGHRLRGNTIYF. The CDR3 coding sequence is TGTGCCAGTAGTGAAGCGGGACACCGTCTACGGGGAAACACCATATATTTT. Drawing the rest from reference TRBV19 and TRBJ1-3, the complete variable domain is DGGITQSPKYLFRKEGQNVTLSCEQNLNHDAMYWYRQDPGQGLRLIYYSQIVNDFQKGDIAEGYSVSREKKESFPLTVTSAQKNPTAFYLCASSEAGHRLRGNTIYFGEGSWLTVV.

The J gene is TRBJ2-7, the V gene TRBV3-1 (or the pseudogene TRBV3-2), with 10 nucleotides matching TRBD1. This CDR3 spans 15 amino acids. The trim removed 4 bases at V and 4 bases at J, leaving 7 bases unmatched. Germline CDR1 and CDR2: LGHDT and YNNKEL (reference sequence). The CDR3, as DNA: TGTGCCAGCAGCCTTAGGGACAGGGGTTTGTACGAGCAGTACTTC. Translation gives CASSLRDRGLYEQYF.

A few counts support this clone. This rearrangement joins TRBV6-5 to TRBJ1-3, with no clear D. CDR3 length: 13 amino acids. CDR1 and CDR2 from the germline V gene are MNHEY and SVGAGI. The ends were cut back, 3 bases at V and 8 bases at J, with 11 bases in the middle. The CDR3 nucleotides read TGTGCCAGCAGTTATACACGGGGAGACACCATATATTTT. Translation: CASSYTRGDTIYF.

The chain joins TRBV4-1 to TRBJ2-6, with D possibly TRBD1 on 6 matching bases. The ends were cut back, 0 bases at V and 0 bases at J, with 15 bases in the middle. Germline values: CDR1 MGHRA, CDR2 YSYEKL. CDR3 size: 19 residues. DNA for the CDR3: TGCGCCAGCAGCCAAGATCACGTGGTACAGGGCTCTGGGGCCAACGTCCTGACTTTC. It yields the protein CASSQDHVVQGSGANVLTF.

The V gene is TRBV25-1, the J gene TRBJ1-4, with D tentatively TRBD1 (5 bases). V lost 5 bases and J 8 bases, leaving 18 bases between the germline ends. Germline CDR1 MGHDK, CDR2 SYGVNS. CDR3 length equals 15 residues. The CDR3 spells CASSPLEGLGEKLFF. CDR3 in DNA: TGTGCCAGCAGTCCTCTGGAGGGGTTGGGGGAAAAACTGTTTTTT.

This clone was picked up one time. This rearrangement joins TRBV9 to TRBJ2-2; no clear D gene. The CDR3 consists of 13 residues. Germline V gene lookup returns CDR1 SGDLS and CDR2 YYNGEE. With 0 bases removed from V and 9 bases from J, the gap between germline ends came to 9 bases. The CDR3 bases are TGTGCCAGCAGCGTAGATTGGGCAAGGGAGCTGTTTTTT. It yields the protein CASSVDWARELFF.

V is TRBV19 and J is TRBJ1-1; D might be TRBD1 (6 bases). CDR3 size: 18 residues. The germline gives CDR1 LNHDA, CDR2 SQIVND (reference sequence). V lost 1 base and J lost 0, with 18 bases in between. The CDR3 region is CASSIAPQGSKVNTEAFF. As DNA, the CDR3 is TGTGCCAGTAGTATAGCCCCCCAGGGGTCGAAAGTGAACACTGAAGCTTTCTTT.

The chain recombines TRBV24-1 with TRBJ2-7; D is possibly TRBD1 (5 bases). Germline CDR1 reads KGHDR; CDR2 reads SFDVKD. This CDR3 spans 15 amino acids. V was trimmed by 4 bases and J by 2 bases, leaving 14 bases between them. CDR3 residues: CATSERQSRPYEQYF. The CDR3, as DNA: TGTGCCACCAGTGAGCGACAGTCCCGTCCCTACGAGCAGTACTTC.

A remark on this clone: A much larger clone lies one base from this, so it may be a read error. In the same sample, other DNA sequences code for this CDR3. V is TRBV6-5 and J is TRBJ1-5; 7 bases agree with TRBD1. Germline CDR1 MNHEY, CDR2 SVGAGI. The length of the CDR3 is 13 residues. The V and J ends lost 6 bases and 2 bases, in that order; junction bases with no gene match: 1. This CDR3 reads CASRGQGNQPQHF. The CDR3 DNA sequence: TGTGCCAGCAGAGGACAGGGCAATCAGCCCCAGCATTTT.

This clone was observed a handful of times. The CDR3 nucleotides read TGCGCCAGCAGCAATGGTCGGGGGTTTCAAGAGACCCAGTACTTC. Its protein product is CASSNGRGFQETQYF. The chain links TRBV4-1 to TRBJ2-5, with TRBD2 as a possible D gene (6 bases). Germline values: CDR1 MGHRA, CDR2 YSYEKL. This CDR3 is built from 15 residues. V was cut by 5 bases and J by 2 bases, with 15 bases left in between.